This T cell receptor beta chain derives from a study of human T cells and chemical hapten exposure. The CDR3 length is 14 residues. The germline V and J ends were trimmed by 0 bases and 8 bases, with 13 bases remaining between them. Germline CDR1 and CDR2: SGHDN and FVKESK. TCRdb fed the RACE reads into MiXCR, producing one record per CDR3 protein. Among some 98,000 distinct CDR3 sequences, 10% to 11% were seen once, and the ten largest hold about 3%. Sample time point: pre-sensitization, week 0. Treatment denoted: therapeutic diphenylcyclopropenone sensitization with weekly scalp DPC. This rearrangement joins TRBV14 to TRBJ1-2; D not certain. Material: whole blood, obtained in connection with sensitization to the hapten diphenylcyclopropenone (DPC). This sequence was found in a woman aged 60-75 years with alopecia areata. Some clones in this sample may be carry-over from other donors' samples. The CDR3 DNA follows: TGTGCCAGCAGCCAAGATATAGGCCCGACGGGCTACACCTTC. Translated: CASSQDIGPTGYTF.